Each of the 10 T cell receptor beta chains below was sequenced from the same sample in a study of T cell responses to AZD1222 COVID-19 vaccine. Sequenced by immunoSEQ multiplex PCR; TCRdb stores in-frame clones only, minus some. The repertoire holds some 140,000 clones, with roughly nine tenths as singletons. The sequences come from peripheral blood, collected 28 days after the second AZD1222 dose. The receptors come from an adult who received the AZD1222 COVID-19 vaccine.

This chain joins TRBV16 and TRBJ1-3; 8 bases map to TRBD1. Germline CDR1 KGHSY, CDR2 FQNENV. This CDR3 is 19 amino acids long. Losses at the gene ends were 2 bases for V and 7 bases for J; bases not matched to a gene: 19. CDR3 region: CASSQRQGRQDRAPNTIYF. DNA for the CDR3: TGTGCCAGCAGCCAAAGGCAGGGGCGGCAGGACAGGGCGCCGAACACCATATATTTT. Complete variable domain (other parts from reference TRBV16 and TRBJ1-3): GEEVAQTPKHLVRGEGQKAKLYCAPIKGHSYVFWYQQVLKNEFKFLISFQNENVFDETGMPKERFSAKCLPNSPCSLEIQATKLEDSAVYFCASSQRQGRQDRAPNTIYFGEGSWLTVV.

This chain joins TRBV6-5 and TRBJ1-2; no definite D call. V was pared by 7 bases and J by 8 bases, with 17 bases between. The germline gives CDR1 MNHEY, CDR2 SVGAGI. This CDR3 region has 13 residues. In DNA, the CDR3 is TGTGCCAGCACCCTGCTGCAGCCGGGAGGCTACACCTTC. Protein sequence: CASTLLQPGGYTF.

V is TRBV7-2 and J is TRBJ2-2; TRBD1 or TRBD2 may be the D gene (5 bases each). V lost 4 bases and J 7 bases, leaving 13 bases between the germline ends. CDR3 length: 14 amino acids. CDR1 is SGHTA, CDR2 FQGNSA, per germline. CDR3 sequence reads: CASSSGPLGGELFF. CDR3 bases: TGTGCCAGCAGCTCGGGACCACTTGGCGGGGAGCTGTTTTTT.

CDR3 in DNA: TGCGCCAGCAGCCAAGATCGAACGGGCACAGATACGCAGTATTTT. This translates into CASSQDRTGTDTQYF. The V and J genes are TRBV4-3 and TRBJ2-3; D not certain. V was pared by 0 bases and J by 1 base, with 8 bases between. Looked up from germline, CDR1 is LGHNA and CDR2 is YSLEER. The CDR3 sequence is 15 residues long.

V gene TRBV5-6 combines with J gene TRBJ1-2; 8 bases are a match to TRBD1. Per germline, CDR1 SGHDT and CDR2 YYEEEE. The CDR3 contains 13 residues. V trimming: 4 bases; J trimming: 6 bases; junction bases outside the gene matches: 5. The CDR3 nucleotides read TGTGCCAGCAGCCTAGGGGACAGGCATGGCTACACCTTC. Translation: CASSLGDRHGYTF.

The CDR3 region is CASSPMVLGGRETQYF. The CDR3 nucleotides are TGTGCCAGCAGCCCGATGGTCCTGGGGGGAAGGGAGACCCAGTACTTC. The chain couples TRBV3-1 (or the pseudogene TRBV3-2) to TRBJ2-5; D is possibly TRBD2 (6 bases). Trimming pared 4 bases from V and 5 bases from J, leaving 20 bases between. The CDR3 has 16 residues. CDR1 is LGHDT and CDR2 is YNNKEL in the germline V gene (reference sequence).

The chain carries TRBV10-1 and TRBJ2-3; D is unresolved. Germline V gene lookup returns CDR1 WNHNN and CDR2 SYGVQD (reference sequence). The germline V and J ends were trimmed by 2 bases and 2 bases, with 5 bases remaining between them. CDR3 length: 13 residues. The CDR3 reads CASSETPTDTQYF. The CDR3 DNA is TGCGCCAGCAGTGAGACCCCCACAGATACGCAGTATTTT.

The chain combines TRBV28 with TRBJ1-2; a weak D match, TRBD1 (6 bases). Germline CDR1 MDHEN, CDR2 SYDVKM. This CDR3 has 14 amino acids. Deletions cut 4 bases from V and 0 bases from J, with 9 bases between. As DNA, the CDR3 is TGTGCCAGCAGTTGGGAGGGGGCTAACTATGGCTACACCTTC. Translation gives CASSWEGANYGYTF.

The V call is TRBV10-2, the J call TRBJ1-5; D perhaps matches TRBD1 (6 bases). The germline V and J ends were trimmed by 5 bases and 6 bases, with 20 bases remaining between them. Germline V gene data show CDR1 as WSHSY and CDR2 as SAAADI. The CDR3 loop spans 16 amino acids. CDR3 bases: TGCGCCAGCAGTCCAATTAGTCAGGGGCGAGGTCAGCCCCAGCATTTT. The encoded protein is CASSPISQGRGQPQHF.

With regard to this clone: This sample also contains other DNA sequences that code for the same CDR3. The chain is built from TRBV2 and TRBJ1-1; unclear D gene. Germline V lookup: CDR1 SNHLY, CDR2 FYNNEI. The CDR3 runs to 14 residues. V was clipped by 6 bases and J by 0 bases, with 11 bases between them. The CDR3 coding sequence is TGTGCCAGCAGCTTTGGACGGATGAACACTGAAGCTTTCTTT. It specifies CASSFGRMNTEAFF.